The clone carrying this T cell receptor beta chain came up many times. This entry comes from a study of blood T cell repertoires in COVID-19. The overall study: Samples taken during acute and convalescent COVID-19 were collected in the United States, Italy and Spain. In each case, the material was cDNA or gDNA derived from T cells, B-cell-depleted T cells, or PBMCs.

As processed by the authors: For nucleated cells, counts were estimated from reference gene primer amplification. Sequencing was performed with immunoSEQ multiplex PCR; in TCRdb, only in-frame clones are kept and a portion is missing. V, J and clone size were drawn from that table, and D and trimming were deduced from the DNA. The sample includes roughly 90,000 clones, roughly 87% seen only once; the top ten take roughly 2%. The V gene's germline CDR1 is MNHEY and CDR2 SVGAGI. V lost 8 bases and J 8 bases, leaving 18 bases between the germline ends. There are 13 residues in the CDR3. V gene TRBV6-5 combines with J gene TRBJ1-2, with a possible D match to TRBD1 (5 bases). The sequence was obtained from a man in his forties or fifties with acute or convalescent COVID-19. Sequencing was carried out using peripheral blood. Here the CDR3 DNA reads TGTGCCAGCCATGCTACGGGGGAAGGGGGCTACACCTTC. It translates to CASHATGEGGYTF.